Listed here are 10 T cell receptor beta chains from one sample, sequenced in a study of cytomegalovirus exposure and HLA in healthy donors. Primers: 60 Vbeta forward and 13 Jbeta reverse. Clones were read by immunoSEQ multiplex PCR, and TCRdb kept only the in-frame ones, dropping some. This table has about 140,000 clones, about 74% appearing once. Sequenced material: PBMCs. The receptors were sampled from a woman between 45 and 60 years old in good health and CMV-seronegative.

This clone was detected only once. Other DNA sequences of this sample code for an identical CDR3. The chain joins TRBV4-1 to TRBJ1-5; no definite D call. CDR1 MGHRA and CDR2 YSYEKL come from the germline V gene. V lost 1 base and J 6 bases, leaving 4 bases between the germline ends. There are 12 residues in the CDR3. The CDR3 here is CASSQGGQPQHF. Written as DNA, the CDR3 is TGCGCCAGCAGCCAAGGAGGTCAGCCCCAGCATTTT.

DNA for the CDR3: TGCAGCGTTGGGGCAGGGGGCAATCAGCCCCAGCATTTT. Translating gives CSVGAGGNQPQHF. This chain connects TRBV29-1 to TRBJ1-5; D is possibly TRBD1 (6 bases). Germline-derived CDR1 and CDR2 are SQVTM and ANQGSEA. The CDR3 has 13 residues. V was clipped by 4 bases and J by 2 bases, with 9 bases between them. Full variable domain (missing parts from reference TRBV29-1 and TRBJ1-5): SAVISQKPSRDICQRGTSLTIQCQVDSQVTMMFWYRQQPGQSLTLIATANQGSEATYESGFVIDKFPISRPNLTFSTLTVSNMSPEDSSIYLCSVGAGGNQPQHFGDGTRLSIL.

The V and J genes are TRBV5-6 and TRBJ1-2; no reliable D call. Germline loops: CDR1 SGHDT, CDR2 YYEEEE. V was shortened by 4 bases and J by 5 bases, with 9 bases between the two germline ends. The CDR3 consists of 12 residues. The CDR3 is CASSLPQYGYTF. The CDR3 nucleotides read TGTGCCAGCAGCCTCCCCCAGTATGGCTACACCTTC.

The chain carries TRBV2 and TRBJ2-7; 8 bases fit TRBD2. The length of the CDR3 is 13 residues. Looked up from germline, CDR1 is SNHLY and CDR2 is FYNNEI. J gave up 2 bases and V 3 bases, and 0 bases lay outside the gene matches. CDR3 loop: CASSDGGAYEQYF. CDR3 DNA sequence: TGTGCCAGCAGTGACGGGGGGGCCTACGAGCAGTACTTC.

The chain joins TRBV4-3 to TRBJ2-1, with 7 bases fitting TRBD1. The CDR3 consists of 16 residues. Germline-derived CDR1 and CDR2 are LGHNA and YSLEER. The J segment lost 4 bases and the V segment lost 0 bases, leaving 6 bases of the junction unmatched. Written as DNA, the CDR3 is TGCGCCAGCAGCCAAGAGTCGGCAGGGGGATACAATGAGCAGTTCTTC. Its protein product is CASSQESAGGYNEQFF.

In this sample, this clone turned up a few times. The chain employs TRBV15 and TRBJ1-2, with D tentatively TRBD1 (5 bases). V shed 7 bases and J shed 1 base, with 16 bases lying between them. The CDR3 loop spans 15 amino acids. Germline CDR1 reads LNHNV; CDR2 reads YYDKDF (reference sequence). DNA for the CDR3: TGTGCCACCACGGGAGGGAACAGGCTTAACTATGGCTACACCTTC. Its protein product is CATTGGNRLNYGYTF.

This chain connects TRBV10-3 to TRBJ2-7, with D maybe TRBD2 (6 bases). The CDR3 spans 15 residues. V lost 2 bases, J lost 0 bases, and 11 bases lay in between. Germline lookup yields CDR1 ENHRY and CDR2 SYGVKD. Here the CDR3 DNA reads TGTGCCATCAGTGAGGGGGCGGGAAGCTCCTACGAGCAGTACTTC. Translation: CAISEGAGSSYEQYF.

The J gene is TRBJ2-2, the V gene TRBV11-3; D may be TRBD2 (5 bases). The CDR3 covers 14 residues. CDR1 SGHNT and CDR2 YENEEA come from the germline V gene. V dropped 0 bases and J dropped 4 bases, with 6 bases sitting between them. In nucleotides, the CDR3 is TGTGCCAGCAGCTTAGAGGGGAGCACCGGGGAGCTGTTTTTT. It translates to CASSLEGSTGELFF.

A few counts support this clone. CDR3 bases: TGTGCCAGCAGCTATGGGGAGGGTAGTAGCTACACCTTC. Protein: CASSYGEGSSYTF. The genes are TRBV5-6 and TRBJ1-2, with no clear D. The CDR3 extends over 13 amino acids. The V gene's germline CDR1 is SGHDT and CDR2 YYEEEE. The ends were cut back, 3 bases at V and 9 bases at J, with 15 bases in the middle. Complete variable domain (other parts from reference TRBV5-6 and TRBJ1-2): DAGVTQSPTHLIKTRGQQVTLRCSPKSGHDTVSWYQQALGQGPQFIFQYYEEEERQRGNFPDRFSGHQFPNYSSELNVNALLLGDSALYLCASSYGEGSSYTFGSGTRLTVV.

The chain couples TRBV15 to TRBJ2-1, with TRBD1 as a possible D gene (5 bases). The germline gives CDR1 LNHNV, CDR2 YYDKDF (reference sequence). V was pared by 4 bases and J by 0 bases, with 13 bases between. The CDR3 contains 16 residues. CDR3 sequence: CATSKRQSTSYNEQFF. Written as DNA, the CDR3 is TGTGCCACCAGCAAGAGACAGTCCACCTCCTACAATGAGCAGTTCTTC. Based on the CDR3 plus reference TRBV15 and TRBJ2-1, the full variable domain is DAMVIQNPRYQVTQFGKPVTLSCSQTLNHNVMYWYQQKSSQAPKLLFHYYDKDFNNEADTPDNFQSRRPNTSFCFLDIRSPGLGDTAMYLCATSKRQSTSYNEQFFGPGTRLTVL.